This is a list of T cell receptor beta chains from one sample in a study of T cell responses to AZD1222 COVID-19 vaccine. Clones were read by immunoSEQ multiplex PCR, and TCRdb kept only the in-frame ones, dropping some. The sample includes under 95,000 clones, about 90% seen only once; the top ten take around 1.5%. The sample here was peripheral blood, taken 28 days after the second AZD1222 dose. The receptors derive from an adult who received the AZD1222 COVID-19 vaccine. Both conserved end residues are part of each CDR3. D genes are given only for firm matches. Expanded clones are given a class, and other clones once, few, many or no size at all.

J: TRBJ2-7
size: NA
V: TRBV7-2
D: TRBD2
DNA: TGTGCCAGCAGCTTAGGCGGAGGACTAGCGGGCTACGAGCAGTACTTC
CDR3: CASSLGGGLAGYEQYF

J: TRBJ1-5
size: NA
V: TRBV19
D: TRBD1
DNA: TGTGCCAGTAGGGGACAGGGTTATAGCAATCAGCCCCAGCATTTT
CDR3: CASRGQGYSNQPQHF

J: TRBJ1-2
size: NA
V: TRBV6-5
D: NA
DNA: TGTGCCAGCAGCCGGGCGACCGGCTATGGCTACACCTTC
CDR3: CASSRATGYGYTF

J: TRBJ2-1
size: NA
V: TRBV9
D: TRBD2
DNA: TGTGCCAGCAGCGTACGGGGGGTCCCCTACAATGAGCAGTTCTTC
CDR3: CASSVRGVPYNEQFF

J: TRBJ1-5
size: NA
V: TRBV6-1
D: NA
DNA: TGTGCCAGCAGTGAGGCAGGGCAATATAGCAATCAGCCCCAGCATTTT
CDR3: CASSEAGQYSNQPQHF

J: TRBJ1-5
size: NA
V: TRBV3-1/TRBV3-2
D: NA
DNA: TGTGCCAGCAGCCAAGCCACGGGTCATAAGCCCCAGCATTTT
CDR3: CASSQATGHKPQHF

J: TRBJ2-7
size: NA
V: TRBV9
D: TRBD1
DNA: TGTGCCAGCAGCGCTACAGGGGGCTTGGCCGAGCAGTACTTC
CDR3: CASSATGGLAEQYF

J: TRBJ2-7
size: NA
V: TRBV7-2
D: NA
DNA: TGTGCCAGCAGCTTAGGCGTGGGAAAACCCTACGAGCAGTACTTC
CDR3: CASSLGVGKPYEQYF

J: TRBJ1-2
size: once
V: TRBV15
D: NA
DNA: TGTGCCACCAGCAGAGGACATGAGTATGGCTACACCTTC
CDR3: CATSRGHEYGYTF

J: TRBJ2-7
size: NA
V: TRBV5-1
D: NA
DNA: TGCGCCAGCAGCCCGGGACGGGACGAGCAGTACTTC
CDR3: CASSPGRDEQYF

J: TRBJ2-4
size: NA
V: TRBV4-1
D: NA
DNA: TGCGCCAGCAGCCGATGGACGGATTCCAAAAACATTCAGTACTTC
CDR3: CASSRWTDSKNIQYF

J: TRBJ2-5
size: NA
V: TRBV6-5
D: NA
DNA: TGTGCCACAACAGGTTATCAAGAGACCCAGTACTTC
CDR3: CATTGYQETQYF

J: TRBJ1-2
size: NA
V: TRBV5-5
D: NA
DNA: TGTGCCAGCAGCTTTGAGGGGCTTAACTATGGCTACACCTTC
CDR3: CASSFEGLNYGYTF

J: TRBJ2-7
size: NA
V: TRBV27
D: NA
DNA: TGTGCCAGCAGTTTATGGGGCTCCTACGAGCAGTACTTC
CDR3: CASSLWGSYEQYF

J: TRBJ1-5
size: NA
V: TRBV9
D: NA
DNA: TGTGCCAGCAGCCGTCAAGGTAGCAATCAGCCCCAGCATTTT
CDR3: CASSRQGSNQPQHF

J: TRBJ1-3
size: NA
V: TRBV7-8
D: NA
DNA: TGTGCCAGCAGCCCCAAAAGGGTCTCTGGAAACACCATATATTTT
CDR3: CASSPKRVSGNTIYF

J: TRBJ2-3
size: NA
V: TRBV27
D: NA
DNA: TGTGCCAGCAATGGACTCGGTGCAGGAAAGAACACGCAGTATTTT
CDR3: CASNGLGAGKNTQYF

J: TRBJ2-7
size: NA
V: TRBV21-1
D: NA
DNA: TGTGCCAGCAGCGGACAGGGGGTGTACGAGCAGTACTTC
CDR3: CASSGQGVYEQYF

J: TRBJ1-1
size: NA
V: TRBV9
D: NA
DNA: TGTGCCAGCAGCAGAGGGACGAACACTGAAGCTTTCTTT
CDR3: CASSRGTNTEAFF

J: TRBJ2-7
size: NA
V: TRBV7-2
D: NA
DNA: TGTGCCAGCAGCCGGACGGTGAGCTACGAGCAGTACTTC
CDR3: CASSRTVSYEQYF

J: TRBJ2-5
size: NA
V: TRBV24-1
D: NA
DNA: TGTGCCACCTCTTGGGCAGGGGACGGGGGGGAGACCCAGTACTTC
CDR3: CATSWAGDGGETQYF

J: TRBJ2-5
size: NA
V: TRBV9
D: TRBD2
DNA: TGTGCCAGCAGCGCGGGACTAGCAAACACTGGGGAGACCCAGTACTTC
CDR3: CASSAGLANTGETQYF

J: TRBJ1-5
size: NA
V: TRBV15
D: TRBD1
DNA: TGTGCCACCAGCAGGACAGGGGGAAATCAGCCCCAGCATTTT
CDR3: CATSRTGGNQPQHF

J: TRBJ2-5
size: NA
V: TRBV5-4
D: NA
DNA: TGTGCCAGCAGCCCCGACAGCCAAGAGACCCAGTACTTC
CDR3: CASSPDSQETQYF

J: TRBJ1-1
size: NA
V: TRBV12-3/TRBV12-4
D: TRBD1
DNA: TGTGCCAGCAGGACAGGGGGCACTGAAGCTTTCTTT
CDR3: CASRTGGTEAFF

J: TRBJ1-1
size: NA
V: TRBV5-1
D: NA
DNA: TGCGCCAGCAGCCCGGGGGGGCAGAACACTGAAGCTTTCTTT
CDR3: CASSPGGQNTEAFF

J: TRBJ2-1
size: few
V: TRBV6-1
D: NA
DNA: TGTGCCAGCAGTGAAGCAGCCTTCTTCAATGAGCAGTTCTTC
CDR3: CASSEAAFFNEQFF

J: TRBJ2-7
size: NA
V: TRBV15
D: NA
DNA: TGTGCCACCAGCAGTGGGGGAACAGCCAACTACGAGCAGTACTTC
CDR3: CATSSGGTANYEQYF

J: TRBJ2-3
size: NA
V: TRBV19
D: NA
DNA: TGTGCCAGTAGTAAGACAGGAGGGAGCACAGATACGCAGTATTTT
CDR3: CASSKTGGSTDTQYF

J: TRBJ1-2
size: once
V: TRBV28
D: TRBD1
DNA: TGTGCCAGCAGTTTAAGACAGGGTGGGTTAGGCTACACCTTC
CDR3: CASSLRQGGLGYTF

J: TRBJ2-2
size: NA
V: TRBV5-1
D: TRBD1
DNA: TGCGCCAGCAGCTTGGCCTGGACAGGGATTACCGACACCGGGGAGCTGTTTTTT
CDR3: CASSLAWTGITDTGELFF

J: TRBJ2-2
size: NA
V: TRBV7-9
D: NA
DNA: TGTGCCAGCAGCACATTCCGGGTCGCGAACACCGGGGAGCTGTTTTTT
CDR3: CASSTFRVANTGELFF

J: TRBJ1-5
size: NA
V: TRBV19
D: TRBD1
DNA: TGTGCCAGTAAAAGGCAGGGGGTCGATAGCAATCAGCCCCAGCATTTT
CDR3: CASKRQGVDSNQPQHF

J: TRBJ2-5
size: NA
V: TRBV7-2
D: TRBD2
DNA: TGTGCCAGCAGCTTAGCGGGACTAGCGGTGACTCTCCTGTACCAAGAGACCCAGTACTTC
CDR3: CASSLAGLAVTLLYQETQYF

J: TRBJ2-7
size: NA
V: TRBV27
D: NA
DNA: TGTGCCAGCAGTTCGCAGACCGACATCTACGAGCAGTACTTC
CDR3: CASSSQTDIYEQYF

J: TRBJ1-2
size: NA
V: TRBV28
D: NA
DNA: TGTGCCAGCAGTTTCGGTCAAAACTATGGCTACACCTTC
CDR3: CASSFGQNYGYTF

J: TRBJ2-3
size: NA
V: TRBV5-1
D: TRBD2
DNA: TGCGCCAGCAGCTTGGATGCGGGGGAAGATACGCAGTATTTT
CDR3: CASSLDAGEDTQYF

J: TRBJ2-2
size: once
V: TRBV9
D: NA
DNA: TGTGCCAGCAGCCAACTGAGTGGACAGCACACCGGGGAGCTGTTTTTT
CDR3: CASSQLSGQHTGELFF

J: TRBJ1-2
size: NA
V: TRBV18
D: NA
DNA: TGTGCCAGCTCACCACGAGGGGAGGACGGCTACACCTTC
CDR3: CASSPRGEDGYTF

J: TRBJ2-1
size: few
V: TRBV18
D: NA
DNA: TGTGCCAGCTCACCAACTTACAATGAGCAGTTCTTC
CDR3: CASSPTYNEQFF

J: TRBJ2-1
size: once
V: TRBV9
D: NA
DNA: TGTGCCAGCAGCCCCCCCGGGGCGGACAGCTCCTACAATGAGCAGTTCTTC
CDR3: CASSPPGADSSYNEQFF

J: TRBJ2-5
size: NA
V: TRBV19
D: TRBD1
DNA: TGTGCCAGTAGTCCCCACAGGGGTTTAGAGACCCAGTACTTC
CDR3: CASSPHRGLETQYF

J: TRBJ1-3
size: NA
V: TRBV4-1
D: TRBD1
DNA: TGCGCCACCCAGGGGGGACCTGGAAACACCATATATTTT
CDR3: CATQGGPGNTIYF

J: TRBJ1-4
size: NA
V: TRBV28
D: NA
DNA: TGTGCCAGCAGTTTAGGCAGGGGACAATATGAAAAACTGTTTTTT
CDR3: CASSLGRGQYEKLFF

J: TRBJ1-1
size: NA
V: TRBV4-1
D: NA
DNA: TGCGCCAGCAGCCGGTTGGAGAACACTGAAGCTTTCTTT
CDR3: CASSRLENTEAFF

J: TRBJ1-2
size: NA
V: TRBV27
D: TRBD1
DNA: TGTGCCAGCCCCAGGGGGGCAGCCAACTATGGCTACACCTTC
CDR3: CASPRGAANYGYTF

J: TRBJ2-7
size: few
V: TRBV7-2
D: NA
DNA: TGTGCCAGCAGCTTACGCTACGAGCAGTACTTC
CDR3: CASSLRYEQYF

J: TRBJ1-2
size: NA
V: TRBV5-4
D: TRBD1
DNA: TGTGCCAGCAGCTTACAGGGGAGGTATGGCTACACCTTC
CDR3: CASSLQGRYGYTF

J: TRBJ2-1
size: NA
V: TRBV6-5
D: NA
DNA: TGTGCCAGTAACCGGGGGAGCTCCTACAATGAGCAGTTCTTC
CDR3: CASNRGSSYNEQFF

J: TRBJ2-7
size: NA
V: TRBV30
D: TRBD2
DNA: TGTGCCTGGTGCCGCGGGACTATTGGCGACGAGCAGTACTTC
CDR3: CAWCRGTIGDEQYF

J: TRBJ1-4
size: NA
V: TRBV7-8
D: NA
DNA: TGTGCCAGCAGCTTATCGTCGGGGCGGGAGGAAAAACTGTTTTTT
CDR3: CASSLSSGREEKLFF

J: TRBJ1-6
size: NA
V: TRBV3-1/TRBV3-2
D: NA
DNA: TGTGCCAGCAGCCAAGAGGCCGGCAGGGGAGCTTCACCCCTCCACTTT
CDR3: CASSQEAGRGASPLHF

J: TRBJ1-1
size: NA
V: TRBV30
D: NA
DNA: TGTGCCTGGGCAGTCGCGACTGAAGCTTTCTTT
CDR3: CAWAVATEAFF

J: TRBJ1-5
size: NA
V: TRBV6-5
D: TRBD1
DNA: TGTGCCAGCAGAGGAACAGGGGGCTACAATCAGCCCCAGCATTTT
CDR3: CASRGTGGYNQPQHF

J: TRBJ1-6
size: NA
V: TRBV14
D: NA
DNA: TGTGCCAGCAACGGGGCAGCGACAAATTCACCCCTCCACTTT
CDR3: CASNGAATNSPLHF

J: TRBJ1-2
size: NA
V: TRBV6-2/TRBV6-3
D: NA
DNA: TGTGCCAGCAGTTACGAAGCTTACTATGGCTACACCTTC
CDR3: CASSYEAYYGYTF